This TCR beta chain originates from a study of cytomegalovirus exposure and HLA in healthy donors. Here immunoSEQ multiplex PCR was the method, and the copy in TCRdb shows in-frame clones only, minus some. This table holds more than 300,000 clones, approximately 90% found once. CDR3 size: 16 residues. Between the trimmed V and J ends, which lost 4 bases and 3 bases, there was a span of 16 bases. The V gene's germline CDR1 is SGHAT and CDR2 FQNNGV. Study observations and caveats: According to the study, around 150 TCR beta chains were cytomegalovirus-associated. Diagnosis of cytomegalovirus status made by the classifier reportedly showed high specificity and sensitivity. The tendency of first-cohort TCR clusters to co-occur in the 120 or so validation repertoires emerged from a later analysis.

Regarding this clone: No antigen is known for it.

The donors were members of the approximately 120-subject validation cohort (separate from the approximately 670-subject first cohort). The receptor comes from a woman aged 18-29 years in good health and CMV-seronegative. Sequencing was carried out using PBMCs. V usage is TRBV11-2 and J usage is TRBJ2-1, with D uncertain. The CDR3 loop is CASSSQHSTLYNEQFF. CDR3 sequence (DNA): TGTGCCAGCAGCTCTCAACACAGTACGCTCTACAATGAGCAGTTCTTC.